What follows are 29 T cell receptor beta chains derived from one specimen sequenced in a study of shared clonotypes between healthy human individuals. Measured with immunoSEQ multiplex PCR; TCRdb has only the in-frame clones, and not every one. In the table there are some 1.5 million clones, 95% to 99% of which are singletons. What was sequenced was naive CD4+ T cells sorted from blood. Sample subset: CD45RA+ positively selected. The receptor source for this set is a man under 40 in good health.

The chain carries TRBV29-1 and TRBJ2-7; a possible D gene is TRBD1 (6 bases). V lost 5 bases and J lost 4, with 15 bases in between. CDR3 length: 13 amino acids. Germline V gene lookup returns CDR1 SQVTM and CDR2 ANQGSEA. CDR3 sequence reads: CSVLMGARYEQYF. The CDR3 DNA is TGCAGCGTTTTAATGGGGGCCCGGTACGAGCAGTACTTC.

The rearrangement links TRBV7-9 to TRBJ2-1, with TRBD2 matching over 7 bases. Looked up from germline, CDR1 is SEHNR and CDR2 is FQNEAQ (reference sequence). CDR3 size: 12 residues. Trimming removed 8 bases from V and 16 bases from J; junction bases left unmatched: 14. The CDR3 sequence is CASSSIRDYIFF. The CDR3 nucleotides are TGTGCCAGCTCCTCGATTAGGGACTACATCTTCTTC.

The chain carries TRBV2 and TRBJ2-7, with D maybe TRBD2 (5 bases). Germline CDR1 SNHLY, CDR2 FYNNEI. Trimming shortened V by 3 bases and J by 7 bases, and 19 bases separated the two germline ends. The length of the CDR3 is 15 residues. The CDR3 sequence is CASSEEVDVSREQYF. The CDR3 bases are TGTGCCAGCAGTGAGGAGGTAGACGTTAGTCGGGAGCAGTACTTC. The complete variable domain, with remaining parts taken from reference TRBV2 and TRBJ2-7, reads EPEVTQTPSHQVTQMGQEVILRCVPISNHLYFYWYRQILGQKVEFLVSFYNNEISEKSEIFDDQFSVERPDGSNFTLKIRSTKLEDSAMYFCASSEEVDVSREQYFGPGTRLTVT.

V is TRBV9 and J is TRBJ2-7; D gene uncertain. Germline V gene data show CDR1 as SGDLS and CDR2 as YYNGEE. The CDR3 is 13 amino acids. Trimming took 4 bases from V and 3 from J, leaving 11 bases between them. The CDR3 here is CASSPGLFYEQYF. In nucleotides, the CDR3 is TGTGCCAGCAGCCCGGGCCTGTTCTACGAGCAGTACTTC.

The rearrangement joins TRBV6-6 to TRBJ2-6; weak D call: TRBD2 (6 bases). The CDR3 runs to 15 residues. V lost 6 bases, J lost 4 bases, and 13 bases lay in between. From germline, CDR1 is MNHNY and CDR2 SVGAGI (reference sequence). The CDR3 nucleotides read TGTGCCAGCAGCCCCCGGGACTCGGGGGCCAACGTCCTGACTTTC. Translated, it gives CASSPRDSGANVLTF.

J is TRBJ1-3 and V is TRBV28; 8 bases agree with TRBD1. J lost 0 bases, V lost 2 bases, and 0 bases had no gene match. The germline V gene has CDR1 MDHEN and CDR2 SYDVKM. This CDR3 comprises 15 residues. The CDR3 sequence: CASSLQGASGNTIYF. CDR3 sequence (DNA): TGTGCCAGCAGTTTACAGGGGGCCTCTGGAAACACCATATATTTT.

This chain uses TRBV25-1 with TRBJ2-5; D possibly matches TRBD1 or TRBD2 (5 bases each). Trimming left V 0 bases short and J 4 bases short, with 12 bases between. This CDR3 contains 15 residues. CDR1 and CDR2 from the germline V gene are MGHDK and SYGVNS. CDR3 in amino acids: CASSEYRGVVETQYF. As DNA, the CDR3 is TGTGCCAGCAGTGAATATAGAGGGGTAGTAGAGACCCAGTACTTC.

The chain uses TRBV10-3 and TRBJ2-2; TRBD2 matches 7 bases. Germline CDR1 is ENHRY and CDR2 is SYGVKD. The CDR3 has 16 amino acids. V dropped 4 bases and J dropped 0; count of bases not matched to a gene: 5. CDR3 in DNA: TGTGCCATCAGTGCCACTAGCGTATCGAACACCGGGGAGCTGTTTTTT. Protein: CAISATSVSNTGELFF.

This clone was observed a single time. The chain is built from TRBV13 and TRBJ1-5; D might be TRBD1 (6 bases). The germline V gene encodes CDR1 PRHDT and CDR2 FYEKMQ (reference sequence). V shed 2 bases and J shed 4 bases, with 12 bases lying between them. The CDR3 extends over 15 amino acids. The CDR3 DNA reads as TGTGCCAGCAGCTTAAATGCAGGGGCTAATCAGCCCCAGCATTTT. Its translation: CASSLNAGANQPQHF.

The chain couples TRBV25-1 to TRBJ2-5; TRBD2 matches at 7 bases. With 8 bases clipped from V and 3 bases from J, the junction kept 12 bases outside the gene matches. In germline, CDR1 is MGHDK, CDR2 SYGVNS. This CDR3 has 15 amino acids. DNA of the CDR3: TGTGCCAGCGCATCCCGCGGGCTAGCGGAAGAGACCCAGTACTTC. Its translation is CASASRGLAEETQYF.

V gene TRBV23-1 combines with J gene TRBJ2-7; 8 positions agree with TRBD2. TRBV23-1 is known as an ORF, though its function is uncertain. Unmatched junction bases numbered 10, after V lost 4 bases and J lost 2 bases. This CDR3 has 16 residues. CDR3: CASSLLTCGRTYEQYF. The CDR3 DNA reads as TGCGCCAGCAGTCTCCTAACTTGCGGGAGGACCTACGAGCAGTACTTC.

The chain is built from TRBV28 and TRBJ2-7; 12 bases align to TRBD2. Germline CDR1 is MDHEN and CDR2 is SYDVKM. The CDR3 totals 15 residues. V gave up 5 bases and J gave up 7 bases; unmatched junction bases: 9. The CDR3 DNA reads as TGTGCCAGCAGTCGGAGACTAGCGGGAGTGAGAGAGCAGTACTTC. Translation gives CASSRRLAGVREQYF.

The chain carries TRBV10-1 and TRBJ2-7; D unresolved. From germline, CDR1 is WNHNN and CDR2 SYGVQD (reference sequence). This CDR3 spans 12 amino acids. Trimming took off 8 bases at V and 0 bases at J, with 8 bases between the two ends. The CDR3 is CASGPDSYEQYF. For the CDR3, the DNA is TGCGCCAGCGGGCCGGACTCCTACGAGCAGTACTTC.

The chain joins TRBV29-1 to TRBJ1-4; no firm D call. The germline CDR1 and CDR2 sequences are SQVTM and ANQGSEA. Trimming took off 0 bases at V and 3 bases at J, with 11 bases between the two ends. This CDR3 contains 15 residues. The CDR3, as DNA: TGCAGCGTTGAAGAGGAAGCAGGTGCTAATGAAAAACTGTTTTTT. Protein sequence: CSVEEEAGANEKLFF. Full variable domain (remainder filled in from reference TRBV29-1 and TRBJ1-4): SAVISQKPSRDICQRGTSLTIQCQVDSQVTMMFWYRQQPGQSLTLIATANQGSEATYESGFVIDKFPISRPNLTFSTLTVSNMSPEDSSIYLCSVEEEAGANEKLFFGSGTQLSVL.

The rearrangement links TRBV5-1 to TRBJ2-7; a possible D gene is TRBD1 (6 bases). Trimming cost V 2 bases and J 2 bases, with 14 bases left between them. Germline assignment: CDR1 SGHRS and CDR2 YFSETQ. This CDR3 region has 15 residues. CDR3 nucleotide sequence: TGCGCCAGCAGCTTCCAGCCAAAGGGGGCCTACGAGCAGTACTTC. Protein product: CASSFQPKGAYEQYF.

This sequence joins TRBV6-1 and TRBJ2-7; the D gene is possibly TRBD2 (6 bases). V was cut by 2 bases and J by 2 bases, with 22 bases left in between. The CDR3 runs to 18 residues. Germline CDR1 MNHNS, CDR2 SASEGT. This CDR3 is CASSEMGTGNPKPYEQYF. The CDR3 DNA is TGTGCCAGCAGTGAAATGGGGACTGGCAACCCGAAGCCCTACGAGCAGTACTTC.

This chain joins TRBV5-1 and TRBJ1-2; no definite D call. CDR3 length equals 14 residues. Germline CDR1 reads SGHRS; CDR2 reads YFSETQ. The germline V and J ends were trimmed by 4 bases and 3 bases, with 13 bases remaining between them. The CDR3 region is CASSPGSVDYGYTF. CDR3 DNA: TGCGCCAGCAGCCCGGGGTCAGTAGACTATGGCTACACCTTC.

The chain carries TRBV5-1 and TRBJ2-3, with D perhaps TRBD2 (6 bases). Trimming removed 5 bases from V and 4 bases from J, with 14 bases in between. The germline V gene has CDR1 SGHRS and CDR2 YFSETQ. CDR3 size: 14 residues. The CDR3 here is CASSASGSPDTQYF. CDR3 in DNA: TGCGCCAGCAGTGCCTCCGGGAGCCCAGATACGCAGTATTTT. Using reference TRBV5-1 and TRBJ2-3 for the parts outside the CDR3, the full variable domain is KAGVTQTPRYLIKTRGQQVTLSCSPISGHRSVSWYQQTPGQGLQFLFEYFSETQRNKGNFPGRFSGRQFSNSRSEMNVSTLELGDSALYLCASSASGSPDTQYFGPGTRLTVL.

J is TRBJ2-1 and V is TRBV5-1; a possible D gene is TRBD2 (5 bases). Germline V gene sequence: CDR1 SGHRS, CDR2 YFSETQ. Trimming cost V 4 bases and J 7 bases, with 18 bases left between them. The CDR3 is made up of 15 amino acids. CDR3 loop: CASSEITKLENEQFF. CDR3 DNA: TGCGCCAGCAGCGAGATAACAAAACTAGAGAATGAGCAGTTCTTC.

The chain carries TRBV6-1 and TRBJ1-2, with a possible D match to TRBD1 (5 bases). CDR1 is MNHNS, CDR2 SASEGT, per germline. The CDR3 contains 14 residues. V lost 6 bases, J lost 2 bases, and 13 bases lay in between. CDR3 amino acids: CASREIGANYGYTF. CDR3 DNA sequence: TGTGCCAGCAGGGAAATAGGGGCCAACTATGGCTACACCTTC.

The CDR3 here is CASRTGGIYEQYF. In DNA form, the CDR3 reads TGCGCCAGCAGGACAGGGGGCATCTACGAGCAGTACTTC. The gene calls are TRBV10-1 and TRBJ2-7; 10 bases agree with TRBD1. Trimming took 6 bases from V and 3 from J; bases not matched to a gene: 2. Germline values: CDR1 WNHNN, CDR2 SYGVQD (reference sequence). This CDR3 comprises 13 residues.

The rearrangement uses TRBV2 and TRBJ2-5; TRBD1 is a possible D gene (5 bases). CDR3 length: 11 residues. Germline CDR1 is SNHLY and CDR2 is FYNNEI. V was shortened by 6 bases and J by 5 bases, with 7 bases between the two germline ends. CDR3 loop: CASSPGETQYF. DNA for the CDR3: TGTGCCAGCAGCCCAGGGGAGACCCAGTACTTC.

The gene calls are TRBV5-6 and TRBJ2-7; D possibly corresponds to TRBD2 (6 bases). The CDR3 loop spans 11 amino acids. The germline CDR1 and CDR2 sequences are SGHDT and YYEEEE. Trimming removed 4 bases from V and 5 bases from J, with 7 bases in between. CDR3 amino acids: CASSAGNEQYF. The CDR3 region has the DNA TGTGCCAGCAGCGCGGGGAACGAGCAGTACTTC.

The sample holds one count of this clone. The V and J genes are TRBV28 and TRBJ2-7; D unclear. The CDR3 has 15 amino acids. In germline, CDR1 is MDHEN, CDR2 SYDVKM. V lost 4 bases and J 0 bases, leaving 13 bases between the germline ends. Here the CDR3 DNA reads TGTGCCAGCAGTTCGCCACAGAGGAGCTCCTACGAGCAGTACTTC. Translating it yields CASSSPQRSSYEQYF.

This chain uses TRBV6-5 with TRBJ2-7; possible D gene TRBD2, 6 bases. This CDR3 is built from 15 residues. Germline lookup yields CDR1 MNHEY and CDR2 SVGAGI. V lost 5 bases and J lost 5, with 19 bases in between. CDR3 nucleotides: TGTGCCAGCAGTGGGGACCGGGACTCCCGGGACGAGCAGTACTTC. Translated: CASSGDRDSRDEQYF.

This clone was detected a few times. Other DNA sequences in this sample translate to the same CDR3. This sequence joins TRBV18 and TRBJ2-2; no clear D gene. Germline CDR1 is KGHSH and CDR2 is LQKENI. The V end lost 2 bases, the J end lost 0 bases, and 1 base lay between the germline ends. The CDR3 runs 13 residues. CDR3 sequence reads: CASSPANTGELFF. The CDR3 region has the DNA TGTGCCAGCTCACCAGCGAACACCGGGGAGCTGTTTTTT.

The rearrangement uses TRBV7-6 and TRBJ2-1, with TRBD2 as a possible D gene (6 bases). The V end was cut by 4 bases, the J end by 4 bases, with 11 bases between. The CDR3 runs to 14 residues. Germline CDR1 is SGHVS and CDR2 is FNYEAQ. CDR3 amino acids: CASSSTTRYNEQFF. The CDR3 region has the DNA TGTGCCAGCAGCTCCACGACTAGGTACAATGAGCAGTTCTTC.

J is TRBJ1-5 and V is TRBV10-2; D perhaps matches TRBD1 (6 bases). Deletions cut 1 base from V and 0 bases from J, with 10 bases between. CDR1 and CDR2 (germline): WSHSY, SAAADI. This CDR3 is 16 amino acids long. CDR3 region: CASSEWGRSSNQPQHF. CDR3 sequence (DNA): TGCGCCAGCAGTGAGTGGGGGCGAAGTAGCAATCAGCCCCAGCATTTT.

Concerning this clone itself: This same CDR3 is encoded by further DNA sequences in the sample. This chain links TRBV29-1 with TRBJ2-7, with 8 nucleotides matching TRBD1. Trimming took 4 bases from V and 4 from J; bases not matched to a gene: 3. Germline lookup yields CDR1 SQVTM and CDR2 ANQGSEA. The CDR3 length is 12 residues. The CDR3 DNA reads TGCAGCGTTGGGCAGGGGGCATACGAGCAGTACTTC. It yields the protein CSVGQGAYEQYF.